Listed below are T cell receptor beta chains from one sample, sequenced in a study of Graves' ophthalmopathy and Graves' hyperthyroidism. A single record per CDR3 protein comes from TCRdb applying MiXCR to the multiplex PCR reads. In the table there are 400,000 to 450,000 distinct CDR3 sequences, roughly 21% of which are singletons. The sample comprised peripheral blood. Receptor source: a woman aged 18-35 years with stable Graves' hyperthyroidism. Each CDR3 is given with its conserved first and last residue. Each record gives: clone size, D gene, V gene, J gene, CDR3 protein, CDR3 DNA. A D gene is named only where the DNA matches it firmly. Only some rows state a clone size, as once, few, many or a class for expanded clones.

-	-	TRBV6-1	TRBJ2-5	CASRGERIEETQYF	TGTGCCAGCAGGGGGGAAAGGATCGAGGAGACCCAGTACTTC
-	-	TRBV12-3/TRBV12-4	TRBJ2-5	CASGPALETQYF	TGTGCCAGCGGGCCTGCCTTGGAGACCCAGTACTTC
many	-	TRBV19	TRBJ1-5	CASSGREGQPQHF	TGTGCCAGTAGTGGACGGGAGGGTCAGCCCCAGCATTTT
many	-	TRBV2	TRBJ2-5	CASSGEMGETQYF	TGTGCCAGCAGTGGAGAGATGGGGGAGACCCAGTACTTC
many	-	TRBV19	TRBJ2-7	CASSPIDGYEQYF	TGTGCCAGTAGTCCTATCGACGGCTACGAGCAGTACTTC
many	TRBD1	TRBV7-3	TRBJ2-5	CASSLDRAETQYF	TGTGCCAGCAGCTTGGACAGGGCGGAGACCCAGTACTTC
-	TRBD1	TRBV6-1	TRBJ1-2	CASSRDRTHYGYTF	TGTGCCAGCAGTCGGGACAGGACCCACTATGGCTACACCTTC
-	-	TRBV20-1	TRBJ1-1	CSARGGTANTEAFF	TGCAGTGCTAGAGGGGGGACCGCGAACACTGAAGCTTTCTTT
-	TRBD1	TRBV6-4	TRBJ2-2	CASSDSGQGESGELFF	TGTGCCAGCAGTGACTCAGGCCAGGGGGAAAGCGGGGAGCTGTTTTTT
-	TRBD2	TRBV7-3	TRBJ2-5	CASSFGTSGREGETQYF	TGTGCCAGCAGCTTTGGGACTAGCGGGAGAGAGGGAGAGACCCAGTACTTC
many	-	TRBV27	TRBJ2-2	CASEGADTGELFF	TGTGCCAGCGAGGGTGCGGACACCGGGGAGCTGTTTTTT
-	-	TRBV18	TRBJ2-7	CASSPPEQSLQCEQYF	TGTGCCAGCTCACCCCCCGAACAGAGCTTGCAATGCGAGCAGTACTTC
many	TRBD2	TRBV12-3/TRBV12-4	TRBJ2-7	CASSPSGRASYEQYF	TGTGCCAGCAGCCCGAGCGGGAGGGCTTCCTACGAGCAGTACTTC
many	TRBD1	TRBV5-1	TRBJ1-2	CASSGGTDYGYTF	TGCGCCAGCAGCGGCGGGACAGACTATGGCTACACCTTC
many	-	TRBV5-1	TRBJ1-1	CASSPEVRNTEAFF	TGCGCCAGCAGCCCGGAAGTAAGGAACACTGAAGCTTTCTTT
many	-	TRBV5-1	TRBJ2-7	CASSLYYGRGAEQYF	TGCGCCAGCAGCTTGTATTACGGCAGGGGGGCCGAGCAGTACTTC
many	-	TRBV7-3	TRBJ2-5	CASSLFGGVGGETQYF	TGTGCCAGCAGCTTATTCGGGGGAGTGGGAGGAGAGACCCAGTACTTC
many	-	TRBV27	TRBJ2-7	CASSLKKGGDVSEQYF	TGTGCCAGCAGTTTAAAAAAGGGGGGGGACGTAAGTGAGCAGTACTTC
-	-	TRBV28	TRBJ1-1	CASSVDLKGEAFF	TGTGCCAGCAGTGTAGACCTAAAGGGTGAAGCTTTCTTT
many	-	TRBV28	TRBJ2-5	CASSNLASPRETQYF	TGTGCCAGCAGCAACCTGGCTAGTCCAAGAGAGACCCAGTACTTC
few	TRBD2	TRBV3-1	TRBJ2-2	CASSQGGRHTGELFF	TGTGCCAGCAGCCAGGGCGGGAGGCACACCGGGGAGCTGTTTTTT
many	-	TRBV7-2	TRBJ2-5	CASSQEPGQETQYF	TGTGCCAGCAGCCAAGAGCCGGGACAAGAGACCCAGTACTTC
many	TRBD1	TRBV6-1	TRBJ2-7	CASSTTGQGAYEQYF	TGTGCCAGCAGCACCACTGGACAGGGGGCATACGAGCAGTACTTC
once	-	TRBV20-1	TRBJ2-5	CSARRIGAETQYF	TGCAGTGCTAGAAGAATTGGGGCGGAGACCCAGTACTTC
many	TRBD1	TRBV7-2	TRBJ1-2	CASSLRDSSYGYTF	TGTGCCAGCAGCTTAAGGGACAGTTCCTATGGCTACACCTTC
-	-	TRBV15	TRBJ2-7	CATSRDRLGEQYF	TGTGCCACCAGCAGAGATCGATTGGGCGAGCAGTACTTC
many	TRBD2	TRBV12-3/TRBV12-4	TRBJ2-5	CASTRTSSWETQYF	TGTGCCAGCACCCGGACTAGCAGTTGGGAGACCCAGTACTTC
many	-	TRBV11-2	TRBJ2-5	CASSLVTGTTGETQYF	TGTGCCAGCAGCTTGGTGACAGGGACTACCGGAGAGACCCAGTACTTC
once	-	TRBV6-1	TRBJ1-1	CASSGSVRTEAFF	TGTGCCAGCAGTGGTTCGGTACGCACTGAAGCTTTCTTT
many	-	TRBV6-5	TRBJ1-2	CASSYRVGYGYTF	TGTGCCAGCAGTTACAGGGTCGGCTATGGCTACACCTTC
many	-	TRBV12-3/TRBV12-4	TRBJ1-1	CASTRAPGSEAFF	TGTGCCAGCACCCGGGCCCCGGGGTCTGAAGCTTTCTTT
many	-	TRBV4-1	TRBJ1-5	CASSQEWGYSNQPQHF	TGCGCCAGCAGCCAAGAATGGGGGTATAGCAATCAGCCCCAGCATTTT
many	-	TRBV29-1	TRBJ1-2	CSVSVNYGYTF	TGCAGCGTCAGTGTAAACTATGGCTACACCTTC
many	-	TRBV6-2/TRBV6-3	TRBJ2-7	CASRWVTTYEQYF	TGTGCCAGCAGATGGGTGACAACCTACGAGCAGTACTTC
many	-	TRBV12-3/TRBV12-4	TRBJ2-7	CASSPDWRSGEQYF	TGTGCCAGCAGTCCGGACTGGAGGTCTGGCGAGCAGTACTTC